The rows below give T cell receptor beta chains drawn from one sample of a study of radiation and T cells in renal cell carcinoma. The data were produced by immunoSEQ multiplex PCR, yet TCRdb's version contains in-frame clones alone and is incomplete. The sample yields fewer than 80,000 clones, roughly 83% seen once. Sequencing was performed on blood, taken from a patient whose treatment included radiotherapy and nephrectomy. These receptors were collected from a woman aged 60 to 75 with renal cell carcinoma. Each CDR3 is given with its conserved first and last residue. The D gene is left open where the match is weak. Clone size, where shown, is once, few, many, or a class for clones that have expanded.

v_gene	d_gene	abundance	j_gene	CDR3aa	CDR3nt
TRBV7-6	.	.	TRBJ1-2	CASSLGGRSYTF	TGTGCCAGCAGCTTAGGGGGCAGAAGCTACACCTTC
TRBV28	TRBD1	.	TRBJ2-7	CASRATGVGEQYF	TGTGCCAGCAGGGCGACAGGGGTTGGCGAGCAGTACTTC
TRBV9	TRBD1	.	TRBJ1-2	CASSADTGGMGYGYTF	TGTGCCAGCAGCGCCGATACAGGGGGGATGGGCTATGGCTACACCTTC
TRBV4-2	TRBD2	.	TRBJ2-1	CASSQTSGGAEIYNEQFF	TGTGCCAGCAGCCAGACTAGCGGGGGGGCAGAGATCTACAATGAGCAGTTCTTC
TRBV9	TRBD1	.	TRBJ2-5	CASSVGDSLNGEQYF	TGTGCCAGCAGCGTCGGGGACAGCCTTAATGGTGAGCAGTACTTC
TRBV6-6	.	once	TRBJ1-3	CASSYRALNGNTIYF	TGTGCCAGCAGTTACCGGGCCTTAAATGGAAACACCATATATTTT
TRBV7-2	.	.	TRBJ1-1	CASSYWGQNTEAFF	TGTGCCAGCAGCTACTGGGGTCAGAACACTGAAGCTTTCTTT
TRBV28	.	.	TRBJ1-1	CASSPTVYTEAFF	TGTGCCAGCAGTCCGACGGTCTACACTGAAGCTTTCTTT
TRBV13	.	.	TRBJ2-1	CASSTSDRPNEQFF	TGTGCCAGCAGCACTTCCGACCGACCCAATGAGCAGTTCTTC
TRBV11-2	TRBD1	once	TRBJ2-3	CAIQGQGADTQYF	TGTGCCATCCAGGGACAGGGGGCCGATACGCAGTATTTT
TRBV5-5	.	.	TRBJ1-2	CASSYASVWTRGANYGYTF	TGTGCCAGCAGCTATGCCAGCGTGTGGACAAGGGGCGCTAACTATGGCTACACCTTC
TRBV6-5	.	.	TRBJ1-3	CASRAGMLSGNTIYF	TGTGCCAGCAGGGCAGGAATGCTTTCTGGAAACACCATATATTTT
TRBV6-1	TRBD1	.	TRBJ2-5	CASTIDRGGETQYF	TGTGCCAGCACCATCGACAGGGGAGGAGAGACCCAGTACTTC
TRBV5-4	.	few	TRBJ1-1	CASSLPANTEAFF	TGTGCCAGCAGCTTACCAGCCAACACTGAAGCTTTCTTT
TRBV13	.	.	TRBJ1-3	CASSLLRGNTIYF	TGTGCCAGCAGCTTGCTTAGAGGAAACACCATATATTTT
TRBV7-2	.	.	TRBJ2-3	CASSLAISGGAPRGTQYF	TGTGCCAGCAGCTTAGCGATCTCCGGCGGGGCCCCGAGGGGTACGCAGTATTTT
TRBV7-2	TRBD1	.	TRBJ1-1	CASGGGQGGPEAFF	TGTGCCAGCGGGGGTGGACAGGGTGGCCCTGAAGCTTTCTTT
TRBV15	.	.	TRBJ1-3	CATSTNIGAVSGNTIYF	TGTGCCACCAGCACAAATATTGGGGCAGTCTCTGGAAACACCATATATTTT
TRBV6-5	.	.	TRBJ1-2	CASSYSIVRGIYGYTF	TGTGCCAGCAGTTACTCGATAGTGAGGGGAATCTATGGCTACACCTTC
TRBV6-5	TRBD1	.	TRBJ1-1	CASTLGRGTEAFF	TGTGCCAGCACCTTGGGCAGGGGGACTGAAGCTTTCTTT
TRBV2	.	.	TRBJ1-3	CASSEGTSGNTIYF	TGTGCCAGCAGTGAGGGGACCTCTGGAAACACCATATATTTT
TRBV11-2	TRBD1	.	TRBJ2-2	CASSRTGAKNTGELFF	TGTGCCAGCAGCCGGACAGGGGCCAAAAACACCGGGGAGCTGTTTTTT
TRBV2	.	.	TRBJ2-5	CASKPGEQETQYF	TGTGCCAGCAAACCGGGGGAGCAAGAGACCCAGTACTTC
TRBV14	TRBD2	.	TRBJ2-5	CASSLPTSGAQETQYF	TGTGCCAGCAGCCTCCCGACTAGCGGAGCCCAAGAGACCCAGTACTTC
TRBV6-5	.	.	TRBJ2-7	CASSSPRRGLTYEQYF	TGTGCCAGCAGTTCCCCAAGGAGGGGCCTTACCTACGAGCAGTACTTC
TRBV18	.	once	TRBJ1-3	CASSPEQGGTGNTIYF	TGTGCCAGCTCACCAGAACAGGGAGGAACTGGAAACACCATATATTTT
TRBV30	TRBD2	.	TRBJ2-7	CAWSTGLAGSYEQYF	TGTGCCTGGAGCACGGGACTAGCGGGTTCTTACGAGCAGTACTTC
TRBV29-1	TRBD1	.	TRBJ2-3	CSVEGTRDRGGTDTQYF	TGCAGCGTTGAGGGCACCCGGGACAGGGGTGGTACAGATACGCAGTATTTT
TRBV30	.	.	TRBJ1-4	CASSWEGDEKLFF	TGTGCCTCGTCGTGGGAGGGGGATGAAAAACTGTTTTTT
TRBV28	TRBD2	.	TRBJ2-3	CASYTAGSTDTQYF	TGTGCCAGCTATACAGCGGGAAGCACAGATACGCAGTATTTT
TRBV5-4	.	.	TRBJ1-1	CASTGRGANTEAFF	TGTGCCAGCACCGGCAGAGGGGCAAACACTGAAGCTTTCTTT
TRBV5-5	.	.	TRBJ1-2	CASSLVLAGANYGYTF	TGTGCCAGCAGCTTGGTCCTGGCAGGGGCGAACTATGGCTACACCTTC
TRBV6-4	.	few	TRBJ2-2	CASRQDGQTGELFF	TGTGCCAGCAGACAGGACGGACAGACCGGGGAGCTGTTTTTT
TRBV27	.	.	TRBJ1-1	CASSSRGSHTEAFF	TGCGCCAGCAGTTCAAGGGGGTCCCACACTGAAGCTTTCTTT
TRBV6-5	.	.	TRBJ1-1	CASIPRGGTEAFF	TGTGCCAGCATCCCCCGGGGTGGGACTGAAGCTTTCTTT
TRBV2	TRBD2	.	TRBJ2-3	CASSFGLAESTDTQYF	TGTGCCAGCAGTTTCGGACTAGCGGAAAGCACAGATACGCAGTATTTT
TRBV7-9	.	few	TRBJ1-2	CASSVGLNGYTF	TGTGCCAGCAGCGTGGGACTTAATGGCTACACCTTC
TRBV5-6	.	.	TRBJ2-7	CASSLGWGSYEQYF	TGTGCCAGCAGCTTGGGGTGGGGGTCCTACGAGCAGTACTTC
TRBV4-1	.	.	TRBJ1-2	CASSQGGDRSYTF	TGCGCCAGCAGCCAAGGGGGCGATCGTAGCTACACCTTC
TRBV7-3	TRBD2	.	TRBJ2-3	CASSETSVFDTQYF	TGTGCCAGCAGCGAGACTAGCGTATTCGATACGCAGTATTTT
TRBV18	TRBD1	.	TRBJ1-1	CASSPQLQGPSNTEAFF	TGTGCCAGCTCACCCCAATTACAGGGGCCCTCGAACACTGAAGCTTTCTTT
TRBV30	.	.	TRBJ2-3	CAWSVRGIGSTDTQYF	TGTGCCTGGAGTGTACGGGGAATTGGCAGCACAGATACGCAGTATTTT
TRBV18	.	.	TRBJ2-5	CASSPYQETQYF	TGTGCCAGCTCACCGTATCAAGAGACCCAGTACTTC
TRBV19	.	.	TRBJ2-6	CASIGTSFGANVLTF	TGTGCCAGTATTGGGACTTCTTTCGGGGCCAACGTCCTGACTTTC
TRBV10-3	.	.	TRBJ2-2	CAISQENTGELFF	TGTGCCATCAGTCAGGAGAACACCGGGGAGCTGTTTTTT
TRBV9	.	few	TRBJ1-1	CASSVGKETEAFF	TGTGCCAGCAGCGTAGGGAAGGAGACTGAAGCTTTCTTT